This TCR beta chain was found in a study of T-cell memory formation after mild COVID-19. Germline CDR1 and CDR2: KGHDR and SFDVKD. This CDR3 has 14 residues. V lost 7 bases and J 0 bases, leaving 6 bases between the germline ends. TCRdb used MiXCR to reprocess the 5' RACE reads, holding one entry per CDR3 protein. The sample carries just under 550,000 distinct CDR3 sequences, roughly 20% recorded once. This clonotype occurred a few times. V is TRBV24-1 and J is TRBJ2-6; D gene unclear. The sample comprised PBMCs or a T cell subset sorted from them (not recorded which). This TCR was recovered from an adult woman who had mild COVID-19 (a few samples of this study predate the infection). Cell type and time point are not known. This CDR3 reads CATRSTSGANVLTF. Written as DNA, the CDR3 is TGTGCCACCAGGTCAACCTCTGGGGCCAACGTCCTGACTTTC.